Following are 29 T cell receptor beta chains from one sample sequenced in a study of CDR3 diversity in severe acne (dated by TCRdb to about 2019). The library came from PCR. The sequencer was an Illumina HiSeq 2000. Using fastp at Q25 and MiXCR, TCRdb reprocessed the public reads and kept productive beta chains. Identical CDR3 proteins give one entry, which carries the most common genes and DNA. Across this sample there are more than 85,000 distinct CDR3 sequences, with under 60% seen only once. The biggest ten clones account for around 12% of the sample. The sample taken for sequencing was blood. The receptors stem from a male donor with acne.

This clonotype occurred many times. The genes are TRBV6-5 and TRBJ2-7; 7 nucleotides line up with TRBD2. V was clipped by 5 bases and J by 4 bases; unmatched bases: 5. This CDR3 is built from 13 residues. Per the germline V gene, CDR1 is MNHEY and CDR2 is SVGAGI. DNA of the CDR3: TGTGCCAGCAGTCGGGGACTATCTTACGAGCAGTACTTC. Its protein is CASSRGLSYEQYF.

About this clonotype itself: A much larger clone sits a single nucleotide away, making a read error possible. The CDR3 nucleotides read TGTGCCAGCAGCCCCACAGGGGCCACAGTGTCTAGGGCCAACGTCCTGACTTTC. Protein sequence: CASSPTGATVSRANVLTF. The chain carries TRBV11-2 and TRBJ2-6; 7 nucleotides align to TRBD1. The CDR3 runs 18 residues. V shed 5 bases, J shed 5 bases, and the junction held 15 bases outside the gene matches. Germline CDR1 SGHAT, CDR2 FQNNGV.

This clonotype was seen many times. The chain uses TRBV4-1 and TRBJ1-1; no firm D call. The V gene lost 4 bases and the J gene lost 2 bases, with 11 bases spanning the gap. The germline CDR1 and CDR2 sequences are MGHRA and YSYEKL. The CDR3 extends over 14 amino acids. CDR3 nucleotides: TGCGCCAGCAGCCCGGAAAGGAGAAACACTGAAGCTTTCTTT. Translating gives CASSPERRNTEAFF.

This clonotype was detected ten times or more. The chain links TRBV10-3 to TRBJ2-1, with 7 bases aligning to TRBD1. Germline trimming cut 5 bases from V and 6 bases from J; bases unmatched to any gene: 10. This CDR3 contains 15 residues. Germline V gene sequence: CDR1 ENHRY, CDR2 SYGVKD. The CDR3 loop is CAISSNLQGFNEQFF. The CDR3, as DNA: TGTGCCATCAGTTCCAATTTACAGGGGTTCAATGAGCAGTTCTTC.

This chain joins TRBV24-1 and TRBJ2-7; 7 bases align to TRBD1. Germline CDR1 reads KGHDR; CDR2 reads SFDVKD. The CDR3 has 13 amino acids. V shed 5 bases and J 6 bases; nucleotides not matched to a gene: 6. CDR3 bases: TGTGCCACCAGTGGTAGGGGGCGCGGCGAGCAGTACTTC. Its protein product is CATSGRGRGEQYF.

The J gene is TRBJ2-7, the V gene TRBV5-5, with 9 nucleotides matching TRBD1. The CDR3 consists of 15 residues. Unmatched junction bases numbered 7, after V lost 4 bases and J lost 2 bases. Germline V gene data show CDR1 as SGHKS and CDR2 as YYEKEE (reference sequence). The CDR3 DNA reads as TGTGCCAGCAGCGTGTTACAGGGGGCCCCCTACGAGCAGTACTTC. Translating it yields CASSVLQGAPYEQYF.

This clonotype was counted many times. The rearrangement uses TRBV19 and TRBJ2-2, with TRBD1 identical over 7 bases. The CDR3 is 14 amino acids. Trimming at V came to 7 bases and at J to 4 bases, leaving 6 bases not matched to a gene. Germline V gene lookup returns CDR1 LNHDA and CDR2 SQIVND (reference sequence). The CDR3 region has the DNA TGTGCCAGTAAGGGACAGCTAACCACCGGGGAGCTGTTTTTT. Protein: CASKGQLTTGELFF.

This clonotype was seen at least ten times. The chain uses TRBV5-1 and TRBJ2-7; 10 nucleotides agree with TRBD1. Trimming cost V 0 bases and J 6 bases; bases outside gene matches: 9. Germline loops: CDR1 SGHRS, CDR2 YFSETQ. The CDR3 contains 16 residues. CDR3 nucleotides: TGCGCCAGCAGCTTGGCCGCTGCGACAGGGGGCCTCGAGCAGTACTTC. Residues: CASSLAAATGGLEQYF.

This chain connects TRBV20-1 to TRBJ2-7, with D perhaps TRBD2 (6 bases). This CDR3 has 11 amino acids. Germline V gives CDR1 DFQATT, CDR2 SNEGSKA (reference sequence). V was pared by 7 bases and J by 4 bases, with 11 bases between. The CDR3 coding sequence is TGCAGTGGGGGGGATGGATACGAGCAGTACTTC. Amino acids: CSGGDGYEQYF.

CDR3 in DNA: TGTGCCAGCAGTTCCCCGAGAAGCTCCTACGAGCAGTACTTC. It yields the protein CASSSPRSSYEQYF. The rearrangement links TRBV28 to TRBJ2-7, with no clear D. This CDR3 is built from 14 residues. The germline V and J ends were trimmed by 4 bases and 0 bases, with 10 bases remaining between them. The germline gives CDR1 MDHEN, CDR2 SYDVKM.

As regards this clonotype: At one of its ends the junction is not consistent with the germline gene, which may arise from a read error. The chain combines TRBV7-2 with TRBJ2-3; 8 bases map to TRBD2. This CDR3 has 16 residues. Per germline, CDR1 SGHTA and CDR2 FQGNSA. CDR3 residues: CAGRERAGDDTDTQYF. CDR3 DNA: TGTGCCGGCAGAGAAAGAGCGGGAGATGACACAGATACGCAGTATTTT. The full variable domain, completed using reference TRBV7-2 and TRBJ2-3, is GAGVSQSPSNKVTEKGKDVELRCDPISGHTALYWYRQSLGQGLEFLIYFQGNSAPDKSGLPSDRFSAERTGGSVSTLTIQRTQQEDSAVYLCAGRERAGDDTDTQYFGPGTRLTVL.

The genes are TRBV29-1 and TRBJ1-1; no clear D. The CDR3 loop spans 13 amino acids. Trimming left V 7 bases short and J 1 base short, with 13 bases between. Germline-derived CDR1 and CDR2 are SQVTM and ANQGSEA. The CDR3 sequence is CSAGRGRNTEAFF. CDR3 sequence (DNA): TGCAGCGCGGGAAGAGGCCGGAACACTGAAGCTTTCTTT.

The chain recombines TRBV29-1 with TRBJ2-1; 12 bases are shared with TRBD2. CDR1 and CDR2 from the germline V gene are SQVTM and ANQGSEA. After removal of 0 bases from V and 9 bases from J, the junction contained 12 bases not matched to a gene. The CDR3 spans 17 residues. CDR3: CSVEDDLRLAGDGEQFF. The CDR3 region has the DNA TGCAGCGTTGAAGACGATCTCCGACTAGCGGGAGATGGTGAGCAGTTCTTC.

The genes are TRBV15 and TRBJ2-1; D is unclear. This CDR3 spans 12 amino acids. Between the trimmed V and J ends, which lost 8 bases and 7 bases, there was a span of 12 bases. Germline V gene lookup returns CDR1 LNHNV and CDR2 YYDKDF (reference sequence). In DNA form, the CDR3 reads TGTGCCACCGAGGCGGTTAGGAATGAGCAGTTCTTC. Translated: CATEAVRNEQFF.

The V call is TRBV29-1, the J call TRBJ1-1, with D perhaps TRBD1 (5 bases). Trimming stripped 6 bases from V and 1 base from J, with 12 bases between. The CDR3 has 13 residues. Looked up from germline, CDR1 is SQVTM and CDR2 is ANQGSEA. The CDR3 DNA reads as TGCAGCGTCCGGGGCGGGGAGAACACTGAAGCTTTCTTT. This gives the protein CSVRGGENTEAFF.

This chain links TRBV6-5 with TRBJ2-1; TRBD1 aligns across 7 bases. Germline trimming cut 6 bases from V and 0 bases from J; bases unmatched to any gene: 5. Germline CDR1 is MNHEY and CDR2 is SVGAGI. The CDR3 has 15 residues. CDR3 residues: CASSGDRVSYNEQFF. Here the CDR3 DNA reads TGTGCCAGCAGCGGAGACAGGGTCTCCTACAATGAGCAGTTCTTC.

This clonotype showed up just a few times. J is TRBJ2-7 and V is TRBV29-1, with D tentatively TRBD1 (6 bases). The CDR3 extends over 15 amino acids. Trimming took off 1 base at V and 0 bases at J, with 13 bases between the two ends. Looked up from germline, CDR1 is SQVTM and CDR2 is ANQGSEA. As DNA, the CDR3 is TGCAGCGTTGAAGGAGTTCAGGGACACTCCTACGAGCAGTACTTC. Protein: CSVEGVQGHSYEQYF.

Concerning this clonotype: Since no conserved phenylalanine or tryptophan closes the CDR3, a read error is the likely cause. The rearrangement uses TRBV20-1 and TRBJ2-7; D is perhaps TRBD2 (5 bases). The V gene's germline CDR1 is DFQATT and CDR2 SNEGSKA (reference sequence). Between the trimmed V and J ends, which lost 4 bases and 1 base, there was a span of 11 bases. The CDR3 spans 13 residues. The CDR3 sequence is CSAIGLESYEQYS. Written as DNA, the CDR3 is TGCAGTGCTATCGGACTGGAGTCCTACGAGCAGTACTCC.

CDR3 region: CASGGNTYEQYF. CDR3 DNA: TGTGCCTCTGGGGGCAATACCTACGAGCAGTACTTC. The rearrangement uses TRBV12-3 or TRBV12-4 and TRBJ2-7; D perhaps matches TRBD1 (6 bases). This CDR3 has 12 amino acids. Trimming shortened V by 11 bases and J by 2 bases, and 13 bases separated the two germline ends.

This clonotype was detected once. The chain couples TRBV19 to TRBJ2-7; a weak D match, TRBD1 (5 bases). V was shortened by 3 bases and J by 6 bases, with 18 bases between the two germline ends. Germline V gene sequence: CDR1 LNHDA, CDR2 SQIVND (reference sequence). This CDR3 region has 15 residues. In nucleotides, the CDR3 is TGTGCCAGTAGTATTGGGCAGGGTCGTTCTAGCGAGCAGTACTTC. Translating it yields CASSIGQGRSSEQYF.

Comment on this clonotype: Possible read error: a much larger clone is one base away. The chain joins TRBV4-1 to TRBJ2-3; the D is unclear. V shed 4 bases and J shed 4 bases, with 15 bases lying between them. Per germline, CDR1 MGHRA and CDR2 YSYEKL. The CDR3 runs to 15 residues. The CDR3 reads CASSRDHTTADTQYF. The CDR3, as DNA: TGCGCCAGCAGCCGAGACCATACGACGGCAGATACGCAGTATTTT.

This clonotype was counted only a few times. The gene calls are TRBV2 and TRBJ1-5; 10 bases match TRBD1. Losses at the gene ends were 8 bases for V and 6 bases for J; bases not matched to a gene: 1. The CDR3 contains 12 residues. Germline V gene sequence: CDR1 SNHLY, CDR2 FYNNEI. CDR3 in amino acids: CASGTGVQPQHF. The CDR3 DNA follows: TGTGCCAGCGGGACAGGGGTTCAGCCCCAGCATTTT.

The chain recombines TRBV28 with TRBJ2-7, with 8 bases matching TRBD1. V trimming: 9 bases; J trimming: 5 bases; junction bases outside the gene matches: 9. Germline V gene sequence: CDR1 MDHEN, CDR2 SYDVKM. This CDR3 comprises 13 residues. The CDR3, as DNA: TGTGCCAGTGCATCGACAGGGGTCAACGAGCAGTACTTC. The encoded protein is CASASTGVNEQYF.

A remark on this clonotype: One end of the junction fails to match germline, which may point to a read error. The chain recombines TRBV25-1 with TRBJ2-1, with D perhaps TRBD1 or TRBD2 (5 bases each). Germline loops: CDR1 MGHDK, CDR2 SYGVNS. CDR3 length equals 16 residues. CDR3 in amino acids: CACSATGTETFNEQFF. The CDR3 bases are TGTGCCTGCAGTGCTACCGGGACCGAGACGTTTAATGAGCAGTTCTTC.

This sequence joins TRBV11-2 and TRBJ1-1, with a weak D call TRBD1 (5 bases). Trimming pared 5 bases from V and 7 bases from J, leaving 11 bases between. Germline V gives CDR1 SGHAT, CDR2 FQNNGV. This CDR3 region has 12 residues. DNA of the CDR3: TGTGCCAGCAGCCCCGGGGCCAATGAAGCTTTCTTT. Its protein product is CASSPGANEAFF.

The chain recombines TRBV7-2 with TRBJ2-5; D gene ambiguous. CDR1 SGHTA and CDR2 FQGNSA come from the germline V gene. There are 14 residues in the CDR3. Trimming took off 5 bases at V and 4 bases at J, with 14 bases between the two ends. This CDR3 is CASSPDWAGETQYF. The CDR3 DNA sequence: TGTGCCAGCAGCCCCGATTGGGCAGGAGAGACCCAGTACTTC.

The chain is built from TRBV25-1 and TRBJ2-5, with D maybe TRBD2 (5 bases). Germline values: CDR1 MGHDK, CDR2 SYGVNS. V dropped 5 bases and J dropped 4 bases, with 11 bases sitting between them. This CDR3 has 13 residues. The CDR3 coding sequence is TGTGCCAGCAGTTACTCGCTAGCAGAGACCCAGTACTTC. This codes for CASSYSLAETQYF.

The chain carries TRBV7-9 and TRBJ2-7; 11 bases are shared with TRBD2. The CDR3 sequence is 15 residues long. CDR1 is SEHNR, CDR2 FQNEAQ, per germline (reference sequence). After removal of 5 bases from V and 7 bases from J, the junction contained 10 bases not matched to a gene. The CDR3 reads CASSPIAGGPREQYF. CDR3 DNA sequence: TGTGCCAGCAGCCCGATAGCGGGAGGGCCTCGTGAGCAGTACTTC.

V is TRBV25-1 and J is TRBJ1-6; D remains unclear. The germline V and J ends were trimmed by 6 bases and 10 bases, with 10 bases remaining between them. The CDR3 runs 12 residues. Germline lookup yields CDR1 MGHDK and CDR2 SYGVNS. The CDR3 is CASSHDVSPLHF. The CDR3 DNA follows: TGTGCCAGCAGCCATGACGTCTCACCCCTCCACTTT.